The 4 T cell receptor beta chains reported below all come from one sample, sequenced in a study of T-cell memory formation after mild COVID-19 (dated by TCRdb to 2020 to 2022). Library prep was done by 5' RACE. Sequencer: Illumina NovaSeq 6000. TCRdb reworked the public reads: Q25 trimming with fastp, MiXCR clone assembly, productive beta chains retained. Records with the same CDR3 protein are collapsed into one entry carrying the most frequent genes and DNA. The table for this sample lists some 280,000 distinct CDR3 sequences; around 15% of them were counted only once. More than 20% of the sample rests with the top ten. The material sequenced was PBMCs or a T cell subset sorted from them (not recorded which). The receptors come from a young man who had mild COVID-19 (a few samples of this study predate the infection). The sample titles of this study are shuffled in the database, so cell type and time point are left out; the donor was told from shared clones.

The J gene is TRBJ1-2, the V gene TRBV11-2; D is perhaps TRBD1 (5 bases). Germline CDR1 is SGHAT and CDR2 is FQNNGV. The CDR3 has 15 amino acids. V lost 4 bases and J 0 bases, leaving 12 bases between the germline ends. The CDR3 loop reads CASSSPRQTNYGYTF. The CDR3 DNA is TGTGCCAGCAGCTCGCCACGACAGACTAACTATGGCTACACCTTC.

This clonotype was observed a few times. The chain joins TRBV4-3 to TRBJ1-2; the D gene is possibly TRBD1 (5 bases). This CDR3 is built from 14 residues. Trimming left V 4 bases short and J 4 bases short, with 13 bases between. In germline, CDR1 is LGHNA, CDR2 YSLEER. The CDR3 here is CASSRGGDGYGYTF. In nucleotides, the CDR3 is TGCGCCAGCAGCCGGGGAGGGGACGGCTATGGCTACACCTTC.

This clonotype was seen ten or more times. The rearrangement links TRBV29-1 to TRBJ2-5; maybe TRBD2 (6 bases). The CDR3 contains 12 residues. The germline V gene encodes CDR1 SQVTM and CDR2 ANQGSEA. With 7 bases removed from V and 1 base from J, the gap between germline ends came to 10 bases. The CDR3 bases are TGCAGCGGTGGAGGGGTCCAAGAGACCCAGTACTTC. This encodes CSGGGVQETQYF.

The chain is built from TRBV28 and TRBJ2-7; a weak D match, TRBD1 (6 bases). In germline, CDR1 is MDHEN, CDR2 SYDVKM. The CDR3 totals 16 residues. V was trimmed by 5 bases and J by 7 bases, leaving 24 bases between them. The CDR3 DNA reads TGTGCCAGCAGTCACCTAGGGGGTAGGGGTTCACAGGAGCAGTACGTC. Its protein is CASSHLGGRGSQEQYV.